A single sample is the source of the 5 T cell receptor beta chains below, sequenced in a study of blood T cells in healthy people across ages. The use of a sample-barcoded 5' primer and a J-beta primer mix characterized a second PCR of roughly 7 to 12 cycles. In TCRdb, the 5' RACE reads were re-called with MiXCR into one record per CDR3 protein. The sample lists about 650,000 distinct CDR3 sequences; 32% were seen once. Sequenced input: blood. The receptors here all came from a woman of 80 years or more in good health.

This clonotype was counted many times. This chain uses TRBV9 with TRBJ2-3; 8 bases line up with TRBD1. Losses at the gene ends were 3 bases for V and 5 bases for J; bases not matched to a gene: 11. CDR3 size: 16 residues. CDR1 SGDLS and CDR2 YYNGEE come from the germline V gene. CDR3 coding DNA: TGTGCCAGCAGCGCCTCGGACAGGGTATCAGGAGATACGCAGTATTTT. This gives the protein CASSASDRVSGDTQYF.

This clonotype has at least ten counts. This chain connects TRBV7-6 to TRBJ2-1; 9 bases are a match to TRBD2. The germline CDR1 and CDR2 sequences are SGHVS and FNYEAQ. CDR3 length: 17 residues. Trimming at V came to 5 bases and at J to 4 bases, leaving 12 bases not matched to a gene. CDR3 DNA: TGTGCCAGCAGCCTGGGGGCGGGGGGGCCGAGTTACAATGAGCAGTTCTTC. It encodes CASSLGAGGPSYNEQFF.

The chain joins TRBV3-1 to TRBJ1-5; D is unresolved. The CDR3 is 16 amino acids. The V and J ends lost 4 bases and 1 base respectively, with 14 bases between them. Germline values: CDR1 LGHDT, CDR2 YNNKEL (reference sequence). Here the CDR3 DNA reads TGTGCCAGCAGCCCCGGGTTGGGGATGAGCAATCAGCCCCAGCATTTT. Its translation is CASSPGLGMSNQPQHF.

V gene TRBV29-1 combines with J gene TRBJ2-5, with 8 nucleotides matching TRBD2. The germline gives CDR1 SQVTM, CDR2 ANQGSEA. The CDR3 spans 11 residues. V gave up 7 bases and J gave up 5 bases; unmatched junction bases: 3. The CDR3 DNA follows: TGCAGCGGCCGACTAGCGGAGACCCAGTACTTC. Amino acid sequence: CSGRLAETQYF. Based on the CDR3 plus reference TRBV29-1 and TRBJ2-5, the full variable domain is SAVISQKPSRDICQRGTSLTIQCQVDSQVTMMFWYRQQPGQSLTLIATANQGSEATYESGFVIDKFPISRPNLTFSTLTVSNMSPEDSSIYLCSGRLAETQYFGPGTRLLVL.

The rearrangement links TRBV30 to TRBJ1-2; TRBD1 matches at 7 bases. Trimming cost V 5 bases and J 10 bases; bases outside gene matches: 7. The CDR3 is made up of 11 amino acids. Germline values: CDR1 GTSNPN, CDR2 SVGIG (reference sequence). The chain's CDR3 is CAWGDRVDYTF. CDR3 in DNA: TGTGCCTGGGGAGACAGGGTTGACTACACCTTC.